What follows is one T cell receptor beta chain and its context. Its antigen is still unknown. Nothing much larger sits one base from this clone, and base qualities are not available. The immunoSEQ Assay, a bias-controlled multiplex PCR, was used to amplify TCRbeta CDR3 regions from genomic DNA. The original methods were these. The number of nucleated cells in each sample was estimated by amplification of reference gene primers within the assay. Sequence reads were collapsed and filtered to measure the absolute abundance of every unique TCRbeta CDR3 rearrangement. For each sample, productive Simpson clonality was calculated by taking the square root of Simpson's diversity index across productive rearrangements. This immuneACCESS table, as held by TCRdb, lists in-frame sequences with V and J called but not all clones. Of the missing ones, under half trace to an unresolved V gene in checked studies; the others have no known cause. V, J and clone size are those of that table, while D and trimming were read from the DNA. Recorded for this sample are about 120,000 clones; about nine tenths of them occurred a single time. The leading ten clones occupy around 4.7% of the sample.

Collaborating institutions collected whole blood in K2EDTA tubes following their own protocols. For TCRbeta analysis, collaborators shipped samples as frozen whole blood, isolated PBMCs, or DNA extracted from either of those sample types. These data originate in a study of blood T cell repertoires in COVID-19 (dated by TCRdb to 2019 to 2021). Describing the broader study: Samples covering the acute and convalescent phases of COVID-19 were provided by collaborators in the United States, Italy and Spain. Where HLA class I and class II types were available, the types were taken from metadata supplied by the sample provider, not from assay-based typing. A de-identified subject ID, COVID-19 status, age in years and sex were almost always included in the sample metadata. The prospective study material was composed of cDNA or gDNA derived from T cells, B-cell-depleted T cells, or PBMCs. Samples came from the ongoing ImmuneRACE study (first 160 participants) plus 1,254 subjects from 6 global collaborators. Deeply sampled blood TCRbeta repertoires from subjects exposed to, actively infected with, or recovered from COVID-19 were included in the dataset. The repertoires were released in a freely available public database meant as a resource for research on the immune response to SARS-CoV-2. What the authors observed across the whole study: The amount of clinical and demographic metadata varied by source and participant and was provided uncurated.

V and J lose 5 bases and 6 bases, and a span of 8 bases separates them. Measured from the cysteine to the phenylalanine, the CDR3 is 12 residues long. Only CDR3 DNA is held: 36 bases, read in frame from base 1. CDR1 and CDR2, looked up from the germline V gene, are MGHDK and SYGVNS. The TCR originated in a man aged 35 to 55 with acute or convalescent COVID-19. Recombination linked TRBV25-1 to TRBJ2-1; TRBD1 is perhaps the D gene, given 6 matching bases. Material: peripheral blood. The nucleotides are TGTGCCAGCAGTAGGGACATCAATGAGCAGTTCTTC. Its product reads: CASSRDINEQFF.